Listed below are T cell receptor beta chains from one sample, sequenced in a study of cytomegalovirus exposure and HLA in healthy donors. The data were produced by immunoSEQ multiplex PCR, yet TCRdb's version contains in-frame clones alone and is incomplete. The top ten hold around 1% of the sample, which has around 150,000 clones, roughly four fifths seen once. Specimen: PBMCs. The origin of the receptors is a woman in her thirties or forties in good health and CMV-seronegative. The CDR3 runs from the conserved cysteine through the conserved F or W. Fields, in order: V gene, D gene, J gene, clone size, CDR3 protein, CDR3 DNA. The D gene is left open where the match is weak. Rows give clone size only sometimes, using once, few, many, or a class for an expanded clone.

>TRBV9|TRBD1|TRBJ2-7|many
CASSVGTGGSYEQYF
TGTGCCAGCAGCGTAGGGACAGGGGGCTCCTACGAGCAGTACTTC
>TRBV6-4|TRBD2|TRBJ2-7|NA
CASSSGRVFEQYF
TGTGCCAGCAGCAGCGGGAGGGTTTTCGAGCAGTACTTC
>TRBV7-2|NA|TRBJ2-5|NA
CASSLGPIGLGTQYF
TGTGCCAGCAGCTTAGGCCCAATAGGTCTAGGGACCCAGTACTTC
>TRBV18|TRBD2|TRBJ2-7|NA
CASSRDSGRAYEQYF
TGTGCCAGCTCCCGTGATAGCGGGAGGGCCTACGAGCAGTACTTC
>TRBV2|NA|TRBJ1-5|NA
CASSESTYRGNQPQHF
TGTGCCAGCAGTGAAAGCACATACAGGGGCAATCAGCCCCAGCATTTT
>TRBV10-3|TRBD1|TRBJ2-2|NA
CAVTGTVNTGELFF
TGTGCCGTTACCGGGACAGTGAACACCGGGGAGCTGTTTTTT
>TRBV2|TRBD2|TRBJ2-2|NA
CASFSSGGNTGELFF
TGTGCCAGTTTCTCTAGCGGGGGAAACACCGGGGAGCTGTTTTTT
>TRBV28|TRBD1|TRBJ1-4|NA
CASSSGQMREKLFF
TGTGCCAGCAGTTCGGGACAGATGAGGGAAAAACTGTTTTTT
>TRBV9|NA|TRBJ2-3|NA
CASSVGGGKGGTDTQYF
TGTGCCAGCAGCGTAGGTGGGGGGAAAGGGGGCACAGATACGCAGTATTTT
>TRBV14|NA|TRBJ2-7|NA
CASSLIVAGANEQYF
TGTGCCAGCAGCCTCATAGTGGCAGGGGCAAACGAGCAGTACTTC
>TRBV29-1|TRBD2|TRBJ2-7|NA
CSVEAPGTSGIYEQYF
TGCAGCGTTGAAGCCCCCGGAACTAGCGGGATCTACGAGCAGTACTTC
>TRBV6-1|NA|TRBJ2-2|NA
CASSEALAPLTGELFF
TGTGCCAGCAGTGAAGCCCTAGCTCCTCTTACCGGGGAGCTGTTTTTT
>TRBV9|TRBD2|TRBJ2-7|NA
CASSVTGGDEYEQYF
TGTGCCAGCAGCGTAACGGGGGGAGATGAATACGAGCAGTACTTC
>TRBV6-6|NA|TRBJ2-3|NA
CASSIDYTDTQYF
TGTGCCAGCAGCATAGACTACACAGATACGCAGTATTTT